This TCR beta chain came from a study of blood T cells in healthy people across ages. Next came a second PCR, run for about 7 to 12 cycles, which used a sample-barcoded 5' primer along with a J-beta primer mix. TCRdb processed the 5' RACE reads anew with MiXCR; each CDR3 protein has one entry. The sample consists of about 780,000 distinct CDR3 sequences, roughly 26% of them appearing once. There are a few counts of this clonotype. About 10 milliliters was the volume of peripheral blood drawn from each donor. V trimming: 1 base; J trimming: 0 bases; junction bases outside the gene matches: 7. This CDR3 has 19 residues. CDR1 is KGHDR and CDR2 is SFDVKD in the germline V gene. The data also belong to a second study, concerning T cells of mothers and their children. According to that study: The study recruited a few healthy Caucasian mothers and their six children as donors. Related mother-child pairs showed slightly, non-significantly higher overlap than unrelated pairs.

This clonotype was sampled from a boy younger than 18 in good health. Material for sequencing was blood. The chain joins TRBV24-1 to TRBJ2-1; 11 bases map to TRBD2. The CDR3 sequence: CATSDFVASGGSSYNEQFF. The DNA for the CDR3 is TGTGCCACCAGTGATTTCGTGGCTAGCGGGGGGAGCTCCTACAATGAGCAGTTCTTC.